The following is a T cell receptor (beta chain) sequence with its context. Its specificity is unknown. Every patient had mismatch repair deficiency by PCR or immunohistochemistry. These data originate in a study of PD-1 blockade in mismatch repair-deficient tumors. The overall study: Patients had 11 to 13 mismatch repair-deficient cancer types and were previously treated and progressing.

The CDR3 consists of 15 residues. V shed 1 base, J shed 10 bases, and the junction held 8 bases outside the gene matches. Germline values: CDR1 SGHTA, CDR2 FQGTGA. Regarding the study as a whole: Rapid post-treatment expansion, then contraction, generally preceding radiologic response, marked tumor-resident clones.

Using immunoSEQ multiplex PCR, the repertoire was profiled, and TCRdb retains in-frame clones only, with some absent. The top ten hold approximately 8.4% of the sample, which has 40,000 to 65,000 clones, approximately 84% seen once. The TCR comes from an adult with mismatch repair-deficient cancer. This chain connects TRBV7-3 to TRBJ2-1, with 9 nucleotides matching TRBD1. The source was peripheral blood, collected more than 19 weeks after starting pembrolizumab. The CDR3 protein is CASSLNVGQGLEQFF. CDR3 DNA: TGTGCCAGCAGCTTAAACGTTGGACAGGGGCTCGAGCAGTTCTTC.